These 9 T cell receptor beta chains were sequenced from one sample in a study of blood T cell repertoires in COVID-19. Produced via immunoSEQ multiplex PCR; TCRdb's table is partial and in-frame only. This sample yields about 68,000 clones, of which 60% to 85% are seen a single time; approximately 23% belongs to the top ten. Sequenced: peripheral blood. These receptors came from a human donor in a cohort sampled during active COVID-19.

This chain links TRBV5-5 with TRBJ1-1; possible D gene TRBD1, 6 bases. The V end lost 2 bases, the J end lost 1 base, and 9 bases lay between the germline ends. The V gene's germline CDR1 is SGHKS and CDR2 YYEKEE (reference sequence). The CDR3 sequence is 14 residues long. The DNA of the CDR3 is TGTGCCAGCAGCTTACAGGGTCGGAACACTGAAGCTTTCTTT. It translates to CASSLQGRNTEAFF.

The J gene is TRBJ2-2, the V gene TRBV5-4; 8 positions agree with TRBD2. The CDR3 totals 17 residues. The germline V gene has CDR1 SGHNT and CDR2 YYREEE (reference sequence). The J segment lost 1 base and the V segment lost 1 base, leaving 6 bases of the junction unmatched. The CDR3 reads CASSLWAGGWNTGELFF. CDR3 nucleotide sequence: TGTGCCAGCAGCTTGTGGGCGGGAGGTTGGAACACCGGGGAGCTGTTTTTT. Using reference TRBV5-4 and TRBJ2-2 for the parts outside the CDR3, the full variable domain is ETGVTQSPTHLIKTRGQQVTLRCSSQSGHNTVSWYQQALGQGPQFIFQYYREEENGRGNFPPRFSGLQFPNYSSELNVNALELDDSALYLCASSLWAGGWNTGELFFGEGSRLTVL.

The chain is built from TRBV9 and TRBJ1-4; 7 nucleotides match TRBD1. Germline CDR1 reads SGDLS; CDR2 reads YYNGEE. The junction had 9 bases not matched to a gene; V was cut back by 0 bases and J by 4 bases. The length of the CDR3 is 17 residues. DNA for the CDR3: TGTGCCAGCAGCGTAGGGGCTCCGGGACAGCTTAATGAAAAACTGTTTTTT. As protein: CASSVGAPGQLNEKLFF.

This clone was seen a single time. J is TRBJ1-4 and V is TRBV27; D possibly corresponds to TRBD1 (5 bases). Trimming shortened V by 4 bases and J by 10 bases, and 19 bases separated the two germline ends. The CDR3 sequence is 15 residues long. CDR1 is MNHEY, CDR2 SMNVEV, per germline (reference sequence). CDR3 region: CASSSGFWGGGKLFF. The CDR3, as DNA: TGTGCCAGCAGTTCAGGGTTCTGGGGCGGGGGAAAACTGTTTTTT.

V gene TRBV6-5 combines with J gene TRBJ1-6; TRBD1 aligns across 8 bases. J was trimmed by 8 bases and V by 4 bases; bases with no gene match: 4. Germline assignment: CDR1 MNHEY and CDR2 SVGAGI. This CDR3 has 14 amino acids. The CDR3 nucleotides are TGTGCCAGCAGTTCGACAGGGGATTATTCACCCCTCCACTTT. Its translation: CASSSTGDYSPLHF.

The J gene is TRBJ2-7, the V gene TRBV19; 9 positions match TRBD1. The CDR3 extends over 15 amino acids. Trimming removed 3 bases from V and 1 base from J; junction bases left unmatched: 4. CDR1 is LNHDA and CDR2 is SQIVND in the germline V gene (reference sequence). CDR3 DNA sequence: TGTGCCAGTAGTATGGTGACAGGGGGGTCCTACGAGCAGTACTTC. This gives the protein CASSMVTGGSYEQYF. Complete variable domain (other parts from reference TRBV19 and TRBJ2-7): DGGITQSPKYLFRKEGQNVTLSCEQNLNHDAMYWYRQDPGQGLRLIYYSQIVNDFQKGDIAEGYSVSREKKESFPLTVTSAQKNPTAFYLCASSMVTGGSYEQYFGPGTRLTVT.

The chain joins TRBV4-2 to TRBJ1-5; TRBD1 might be the D (5 bases). The V end lost 1 base, the J end lost 2 bases, and 12 bases lay between the germline ends. CDR1 and CDR2 from the germline V gene are LGHNA and YNFKEQ. The CDR3 has 16 amino acids. CDR3 nucleotides: TGTGCCAGCAGCCAAGGGATCGGGGGTGGCAATCAGCCCCAGCATTTT. Residues: CASSQGIGGGNQPQHF.

The rearrangement links TRBV10-3 to TRBJ1-3, with a possible D match to TRBD1 (5 bases). V lost 3 bases and J 6 bases, leaving 6 bases between the germline ends. Germline CDR1 and CDR2: ENHRY and SYGVKD. This CDR3 region has 12 residues. CDR3 in amino acids: CAISDRANTIYF. The DNA for the CDR3 is TGTGCCATCAGTGACAGGGCAAACACCATATATTTT.

J is TRBJ2-1 and V is TRBV4-3; TRBD2 aligns across 15 bases. The germline V gene has CDR1 LGHNA and CDR2 YSLEER. The length of the CDR3 is 15 residues. Germline trimming cut 2 bases from V and 9 bases from J; bases unmatched to any gene: 2. The CDR3 DNA reads TGCGCCAGCAGCCAAAGGACTAGCGGGAGGGCTGAGCAGTTCTTC. Encoded protein: CASSQRTSGRAEQFF.